This T cell receptor (beta chain) was sequenced during a study of T cells in localized non-small cell lung cancer (dated by TCRdb to between 2020 and 2021). With regard to the full study: T cell repertoires of a few hundred early-stage NSCLC patients were analyzed, with tumors being compared against uninvolved tumor-adjacent lungs. The cohort was made up of fewer than 250 treatment-naive NSCLC patients whose localized lung tumors had been resected. The mean age of the NSCLC patients was roughly 63 years, with 120 to 150 men and around 100 women.

The full study reports these points: Uninvolved tumor-adjacent lung showed the highest T cell clonality, higher than tumor, which suggests more focused antigenic responses in the uninvolved tumor-adjacent lung. Longer overall survival was associated with higher blood T cell density, whereas shorter survival was associated with higher adjacent-lung clonality. Because of the exploratory design, TCR variables were selected using unadjusted p-values without false-discovery rate correction. Because multi-region tumor sequencing was not done, intratumor heterogeneity could not be ruled out. Of the top 100 tumor clones, a median of 57 were detected in paired uninvolved adjacent lung; under 35 were also among that lung's top 100.

The immunoSEQ Assay was used to sequence TCR beta CDR3 regions from DNA. The original methods were these. T cell density was computed as TCR beta template counts normalized to usable DNA estimated by amplifying housekeeping genes. Richness was estimated with the preseqR package, extrapolating to 400,000 templates for PBMC samples and 120,000 templates for tissue samples. Clonality was taken to be one minus Pielou's evenness. To identify tissue-enriched TCRs, differential abundance testing was run on productive amino-acid clonotypes with a minimum total count of 5 and an alpha of 0.1. The Jaccard Index and the Morisita Overlap Index were used to measure repertoire overlap between compartments. GLIPH grouped TCR beta CDR3s together with public tetramer-defined viral CDR3s, and a viral motif had to include at least three viral sequences and also show V-gene enrichment. Entries here come from immuneACCESS through TCRdb and include only in-frame sequences with V and J called. Some clones fail to appear in such tables; in the studies checked, an unresolved V gene covers under half of the shortfall, and the cause of the remainder is unknown. D and trimming come from the DNA, and the V and J calls and clone size come from that table. The sample table lists some 3,500 clones, 28% of them with a count of one. Of the sample, around 15% falls within the top ten clones.

Of note for this clone: Its antigen target is currently unknown. No much larger clone exists at a distance of one base, and base qualities are not known.

Via the germline V gene, CDR1 is SGDLS and CDR2 YYNGEE. V is reduced by 1 base and J by 2 bases, leaving a spacing of 9 bases between them. The CDR3, from cysteine to phenylalanine, totals 15 residues. Kept here is only the CDR3 DNA, which spans 45 bases and is read in frame from base 1. At diagnosis, peripheral blood, uninvolved tumor-adjacent lung and tumor were collected and stored as a combination of fresh-frozen and FFPE material. Sample: lung tumor tissue, taken before any cancer treatment. The sequence was collected from a male donor aged 60 or over with stage I lung adenocarcinoma. The chain is encoded by TRBV9 joined to TRBJ2-2; the D gene is possibly TRBD1, with 5 bases matching. The DNA sequence reads TGTGCCAGCAGCGTATACGACAGAAACACCGGGGAGCTGTTTTTT. The encoded protein is CASSVYDRNTGELFF.